This T cell receptor beta chain was found in a study of blood T cell repertoires in COVID-19. This table comes from immunoSEQ multiplex PCR, and its TCRdb copy is limited to in-frame clones, with some not included. The sample includes roughly 230,000 clones, about 88% seen only once; the top ten take about 4.5%. This CDR3 has 14 residues. Germline lookup yields CDR1 MNHNS and CDR2 SASEGT. V was pared by 3 bases and J by 3 bases, with 9 bases between. The genes are TRBV6-1 and TRBJ1-5; D gene ambiguous. Sequenced: peripheral blood. This TCR derives from a woman aged 40 to 49 who had recovered from COVID-19. CDR3 sequence reads: CASSDRTFNQPQHF. DNA for the CDR3: TGTGCCAGCAGTGACCGGACTTTCAATCAGCCCCAGCATTTT.